This entry describes one T cell receptor beta chain. At one boundary the junction diverges from the germline segment, which might be a read error. TCRdb reprocessed the PCR reads with MiXCR, giving one entry per CDR3 protein. The repertoire holds some 680,000 distinct CDR3 sequences, with roughly 27% as singletons. This sample stems from a study of molecular identifiers for immune sequencing clone quantification. Naive CD8 libraries came from about 20,000 to 1,000,000 sorted cells with 10%, 30% or 50% RNA. Naive CD8 T cells were sorted as CD8+CD4-CCR7+CD45RA+. Germline CDR1 reads MDHEN; CDR2 reads SYDVKM. The length of the CDR3 is 13 residues.

Material: naive CD8+ T cells from blood, with Jurkat cell RNA spiked in. Subset indicated: FACS-sorted CD8+CD4-CCR7+CD45RA+ naive T cells. The rearrangement uses TRBV28 and TRBJ2-7; tentatively, D is TRBD1 (5 bases). The receptor was derived from a human donor in good health. Some libraries in this study had Jurkat cell RNA spiked in. The CDR3 sequence is CASSLQGIYEQHF. The CDR3 DNA reads TGTGCCAGCAGTTTACAGGGTATCTACGAGCAGCACTTC.